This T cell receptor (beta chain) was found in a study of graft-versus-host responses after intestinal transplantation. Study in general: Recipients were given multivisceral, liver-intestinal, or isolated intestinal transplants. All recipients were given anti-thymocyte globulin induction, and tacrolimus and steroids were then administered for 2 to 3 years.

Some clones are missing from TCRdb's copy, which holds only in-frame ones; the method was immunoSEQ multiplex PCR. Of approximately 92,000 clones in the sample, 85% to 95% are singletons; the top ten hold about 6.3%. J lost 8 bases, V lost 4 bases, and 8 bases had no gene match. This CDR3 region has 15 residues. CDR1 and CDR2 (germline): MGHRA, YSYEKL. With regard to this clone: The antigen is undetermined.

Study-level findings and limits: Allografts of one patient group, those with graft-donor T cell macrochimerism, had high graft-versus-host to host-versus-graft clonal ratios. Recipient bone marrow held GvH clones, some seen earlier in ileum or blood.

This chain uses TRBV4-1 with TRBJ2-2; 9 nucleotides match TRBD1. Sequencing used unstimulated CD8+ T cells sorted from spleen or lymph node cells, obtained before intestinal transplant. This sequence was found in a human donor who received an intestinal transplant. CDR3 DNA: TGCGCCAGCAGCCCGCCGGACAGGGGATTGGGGGAGCTGTTTTTT. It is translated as CASSPPDRGLGELFF.